These 22 T cell receptor beta chains were all obtained from the same sample, sequenced in a study of low-dose radiotherapy and immunotherapy resistance in tumors. With TRAV- and TRBV-specific primers, first-strand cDNA was made, covering the alpha and beta chains. Amplification of TCRs used a constant-region primer and V-primer adapter for approximately 19 PCR cycles. Each CDR3 protein is one row after TCRdb ran MiXCR on the reads. The sample holds about 18,000 distinct CDR3 sequences, around three quarters seen once. The receptors derive from a human donor with advanced metastatic prostate, ovarian, gallbladder or colorectal cancer (not recorded which). This table probably holds off-target reads from a library built for another chain.

J is TRBJ2-4 and V is TRBV4-3; weak D call: TRBD2 (6 bases). The germline CDR1 and CDR2 sequences are LGHNA and YSLEER. The V end was cut by 0 bases, the J end by 1 base, with 13 bases between. The CDR3 length is 17 residues. The CDR3 loop is CASSQDYRGGAKNIQYF. CDR3 DNA sequence: TGCGCCAGCAGCCAAGATTACCGTGGGGGGGCCAAAAACATTCAGTACTTC.

V gene TRBV18 combines with J gene TRBJ1-1; D gene uncertain. The CDR3 has 13 amino acids. Between the trimmed V and J ends, which lost 3 bases and 1 base, there was a span of 6 bases. CDR1 is KGHSH and CDR2 is LQKENI in the germline V gene. CDR3 sequence: CASSPGKNTEAFF. CDR3 DNA sequence: TGTGCCAGCTCACCGGGCAAGAACACTGAAGCTTTCTTT. Using reference TRBV18 and TRBJ1-1 for the parts outside the CDR3, the full variable domain is NAGVMQNPRHLVRRRGQEARLRCSPMKGHSHVYWYRQLPEEGLKFMVYLQKENIIDESGMPKERFSAEFPKEGPSILRIQQVVRGDSAAYFCASSPGKNTEAFFGQGTRLTVV.

In its sample, this clonotype was seen a few times. The chain uses TRBV7-3 and TRBJ1-2; D ambiguous. The CDR3 runs 16 residues. V dropped 0 bases and J dropped 8 bases, with 19 bases sitting between them. Germline CDR1 and CDR2: SGHTA and FQGTGA. CDR3 loop: CASSLTPRVGVDGYTF. The CDR3 bases are TGTGCCAGCAGCTTAACCCCTCGAGTTGGGGTGGACGGCTACACCTTC.

This sequence joins TRBV29-1 and TRBJ2-7; D is possibly TRBD1 (5 bases). V lost 5 bases and J 11 bases, leaving 13 bases between the germline ends. The CDR3 runs 10 residues. Germline-derived CDR1 and CDR2 are SQVTM and ANQGSEA. In DNA form, the CDR3 reads TGCAGCGTTCTGGACGACAGAAAGTACTTC. Amino acid sequence: CSVLDDRKYF.

The rearrangement uses TRBV20-1 and TRBJ2-6; 10 nucleotides agree with TRBD1. The V gene end was trimmed by 0 bases and the J gene end by 1 base; junction bases not matched to a gene: 6. The CDR3 is made up of 18 amino acids. Germline CDR1 is DFQATT and CDR2 is SNEGSKA (reference sequence). The CDR3 sequence: CSARDFWTGGSGANVLTF. The DNA of the CDR3 is TGCAGTGCTAGAGATTTCTGGACAGGGGGTTCTGGGGCCAACGTCCTGACTTTC.

This chain joins TRBV5-5 and TRBJ2-1, with TRBD2 matching 11 bases. This CDR3 is 12 amino acids long. The germline V gene encodes CDR1 SGHKS and CDR2 YYEKEE (reference sequence). After removal of 4 bases from V and 16 bases from J, the junction contained 7 bases not matched to a gene. CDR3 DNA sequence: TGTGCCAGCAGCCGACTAGCGGGGTTAGTCTTCTTC. As protein: CASSRLAGLVFF. The variable domain in full, with the rest retrieved from reference TRBV5-5 and TRBJ2-1, is DAGVTQSPTHLIKTRGQQVTLRCSPISGHKSVSWYQQVLGQGPQFIFQYYEKEERGRGNFPDRFSARQFPNYSSELNVNALLLGDSALYLCASSRLAGLVFFGPGTRLTVL.

The chain recombines TRBV5-6 with TRBJ2-3; the D gene could be TRBD1 or TRBD2 (5 bases each). The CDR3 sequence is 15 residues long. The germline V gene has CDR1 SGHDT and CDR2 YYEEEE. V was clipped by 0 bases and J by 2 bases, with 10 bases between them. The CDR3 coding sequence is TGTGCCAGCAGCTTGGTTCTGGGGGACACAGATACGCAGTATTTT. It codes for CASSLVLGDTDTQYF. Drawing the rest from reference TRBV5-6 and TRBJ2-3, the complete variable domain is DAGVTQSPTHLIKTRGQQVTLRCSPKSGHDTVSWYQQALGQGPQFIFQYYEEEERQRGNFPDRFSGHQFPNYSSELNVNALLLGDSALYLCASSLVLGDTDTQYFGPGTRLTVL.

This rearrangement joins TRBV24-1 to TRBJ1-5; D gene uncertain. Germline CDR1 KGHDR, CDR2 SFDVKD. CDR3 length: 15 residues. V was pared by 2 bases and J by 8 bases, with 15 bases between. DNA for the CDR3: TGTGCCACCAGTGATTCTACATGGAAAATCAAGCCCCAGCATTTT. Amino acids: CATSDSTWKIKPQHF.

The gene calls are TRBV4-2 and TRBJ2-3, with 12 bases lining up with TRBD2. The germline V gene encodes CDR1 LGHNA and CDR2 YNFKEQ. Unmatched junction bases numbered 6, after V lost 1 base and J lost 4 bases. The CDR3 is made up of 17 amino acids. The chain's CDR3 is CASSQGLAGGIADTQYF. The DNA for the CDR3 is TGTGCCAGCAGCCAAGGTCTAGCGGGAGGGATCGCAGATACGCAGTATTTT.

This clonotype was seen only a few times. This chain joins TRBV11-2 and TRBJ2-3; no firm D call. The CDR3 contains 15 residues. Germline loops: CDR1 SGHAT, CDR2 FQNNGV. Trimming cost V 3 bases and J 2 bases, with 12 bases left between them. The CDR3: CASSFDESLTDTQYF. The CDR3, as DNA: TGTGCCAGCAGCTTTGATGAGTCCCTCACAGATACGCAGTATTTT. The full variable domain, its missing parts supplied by reference TRBV11-2 and TRBJ2-3, is EAGVAQSPRYKIIEKRQSVAFWCNPISGHATLYWYQQILGQGPKLLIQFQNNGVVDDSQLPKDRFSAERLKGVDSTLKIQPAKLEDSAVYLCASSFDESLTDTQYFGPGTRLTVL.

The chain carries TRBV28 and TRBJ1-5; the D gene is possibly TRBD1 (5 bases). CDR1 is MDHEN, CDR2 SYDVKM, per germline. V was clipped by 7 bases and J by 14 bases, with 24 bases between them. This CDR3 is 14 amino acids long. The chain's CDR3 is CASISRRSAGGEHF. DNA for the CDR3: TGTGCCAGCATATCGCGGCGGAGCGCCGGGGGGGAGCATTTT. Combining the CDR3 with reference TRBV28 and TRBJ1-5 gives the whole variable domain DVKVTQSSRYLVKRTGEKVFLECVQDMDHENMFWYRQDPGLGLRLIYFSYDVKMKEKGDIPEGYSVSREKKERFSLILESASTNQTSMYLCASISRRSAGGEHFGDGTRLSIL.

The CDR3 loop is CASSRIGTGEGSRRLFF. CDR3 sequence (DNA): TGTGCCAGCAGCCGAATCGGGACAGGTGAAGGTTCCCGACGGTTGTTTTTT. The V gene is TRBV6-2 or TRBV6-3, the J gene TRBJ2-2; 8 positions agree with TRBD1. The CDR3 contains 17 residues. V lost 6 bases, J lost 15 bases, and 24 bases stayed unmatched. Germline V CDR1 and CDR2: MNHEY, SVGEGT.

The table lists this clonotype with a few counts. This chain uses TRBV7-2 with TRBJ2-7, with 12 bases matching TRBD2. The V segment lost 4 bases and the J segment 7 bases; nucleotides outside the gene matches: 5. The length of the CDR3 is 14 residues. Per germline, CDR1 SGHTA and CDR2 FQGNSA. CDR3 sequence (DNA): TGTGCCAGCAGCTCCCTAGCGGGGGGGCATGAGCAGTACTTC. Its protein product is CASSSLAGGHEQYF.

The chain employs TRBV12-3 or TRBV12-4 and TRBJ2-3; D gene unclear. The CDR3 contains 15 residues. Trimming left V 6 bases short and J 2 bases short, with 15 bases between. The CDR3 DNA sequence: TGTGCCAGCAGCCGTTCTTCAAGGGACACAGATACGCAGTATTTT. Amino acids: CASSRSSRDTDTQYF.

The rearrangement uses TRBV19 and TRBJ2-7; a weak D match, TRBD1 (6 bases). Germline CDR1 reads LNHDA; CDR2 reads SQIVND (reference sequence). Trimming pared 7 bases from V and 0 bases from J, leaving 13 bases between. The CDR3 consists of 14 residues. CDR3: CASTPRDNSYEQYF. The CDR3 DNA follows: TGTGCCAGTACCCCCCGGGACAACTCCTACGAGCAGTACTTC.

V is TRBV30 and J is TRBJ2-3; 8 bases align to TRBD2. The CDR3 runs 15 residues. CDR1 is GTSNPN, CDR2 SVGIG, per germline (reference sequence). The junction had 4 bases not matched to a gene; V was cut back by 0 bases and J by 2 bases. CDR3 region: CAWSVLRGVTDTQYF. The CDR3 bases are TGTGCCTGGAGTGTCCTGCGGGGGGTCACAGATACGCAGTATTTT.

This rearrangement joins TRBV4-1 to TRBJ2-4; tentatively, D is TRBD1 (6 bases). Per the germline V gene, CDR1 is MGHRA and CDR2 is YSYEKL. The length of the CDR3 is 15 residues. Trimming took 0 bases from V and 2 from J, leaving 8 bases between them. CDR3 in DNA: TGCGCCAGCAGCCAAGATCAGGGGTCCAAAAACATTCAGTACTTC. Translating gives CASSQDQGSKNIQYF.

Of note for this clonotype: An end of the junction does not agree with germline; a read error may underlie this. The chain carries TRBV9 and TRBJ2-2; either TRBD1 or TRBD2 may supply D (6 bases each). The CDR3 extends over 14 amino acids. Germline lookup yields CDR1 SGDLS and CDR2 YYNGEE. Written as DNA, the CDR3 is TGTGCCACCAGCCATGGGGGGCCCTCCGGGGAGCTGTTTTTT. Its protein is CATSHGGPSGELFF.

The chain carries TRBV29-1 and TRBJ1-1, with 8 bases aligning to TRBD1. Per the germline V gene, CDR1 is SQVTM and CDR2 is ANQGSEA. With V trimmed by 3 bases and J by 10 bases, 4 bases remained unmatched. This CDR3 comprises 11 residues. The CDR3 is CSVEEQGGAFF. CDR3 coding DNA: TGCAGCGTTGAGGAACAGGGGGGAGCTTTCTTT.

This clonotype was recorded only once. The chain is built from TRBV5-1 and TRBJ2-6, with 9 bases lining up with TRBD1. Germline CDR1 is SGHRS and CDR2 is YFSETQ. V lost 0 bases and J lost 3; bases outside the gene matches: 1. The CDR3 has 16 amino acids. This chain's CDR3 is CASSLGTGVGANVLTF. Here the CDR3 DNA reads TGCGCCAGCAGCTTGGGGACAGGGGTTGGGGCCAACGTCCTGACTTTC.

The chain combines TRBV29-1 with TRBJ1-1; D might be TRBD1 (6 bases). Germline loops: CDR1 SQVTM, CDR2 ANQGSEA. V was clipped by 5 bases and J by 4 bases, with 11 bases between them. The CDR3 runs 12 residues. The CDR3 sequence: CSVLQQGTEAFF. The DNA of the CDR3 is TGCAGCGTTCTGCAACAGGGCACTGAAGCTTTCTTT.

The V gene is TRBV28, the J gene TRBJ1-2; no reliable D call. Trimming pared 4 bases from V and 6 bases from J, leaving 6 bases between. The CDR3 sequence is 11 residues long. The germline V gene encodes CDR1 MDHEN and CDR2 SYDVKM. The CDR3 loop is CASSSNDGYTF. In nucleotides, the CDR3 is TGTGCCAGCAGTTCCAACGATGGCTACACCTTC.